This entry lists 32 T cell receptor beta chains sequenced from one sample in a study of blood T cell repertoires in COVID-19 (dated by TCRdb to 2020 to 2022). The library was built by means of the immunoSEQ multiplex PCR assay. TCRdb retrieved this table from immuneACCESS and kept in-frame rearrangements only. Not all clones are present; in checked studies, unresolved V genes account for under half, and no reason is known for the remainder. This sample is represented by under 300,000 clones; 65% to 85% of them were singletons. Over 3% of the sample goes to the ten largest clones. Input material: peripheral blood. Source of these receptors: a woman between 40 and 55 years old with active or convalescent COVID-19.

This clone was picked up a small number of times. CDR3 in DNA: TGTGCCAGCAGTCTACTGTTACAGGGGAATGGCTACACCTTC. Amino acid sequence: CASSLLLQGNGYTF. The chain combines TRBV28 with TRBJ1-2, with 7 nucleotides matching TRBD1. Germline CDR1 MDHEN, CDR2 SYDVKM. This CDR3 comprises 14 residues. V lost 5 bases and J lost 6; bases outside the gene matches: 9.

This chain joins TRBV29-1 and TRBJ1-2; 9 bases align to TRBD1. The junction had 1 base not matched to a gene; V was cut back by 4 bases and J by 4 bases. The length of the CDR3 is 12 residues. The germline V gene has CDR1 SQVTM and CDR2 ANQGSEA. CDR3 region: CSVGQGGYGYTF. CDR3 coding DNA: TGCAGCGTTGGACAGGGGGGCTATGGCTACACCTTC.

The V call is TRBV21-1, the J call TRBJ1-6; the table's D call TRBD1 went unverified against the DNA. TRBV21-1 is designated a pseudogene. The CDR3 contains 16 residues. CDR3 bases: TGTGCCAGCAGCTTTAGGGGGCGGAACGATAATTCACCCCTCCACTTT. Translated, it gives CASSFRGRNDNSPLHF.

The chain employs TRBV10-2 and TRBJ1-1, with D tentatively TRBD1 (5 bases). Trimming removed 2 bases at V and 1 base at J, with 11 bases between. CDR3 length: 15 amino acids. The germline gives CDR1 WSHSY, CDR2 SAAADI. CDR3 sequence (DNA): TGCGCCAGCAGTGAGACGATACAGGAGAACACTGAAGCTTTCTTT. Translated: CASSETIQENTEAFF.

The rearrangement joins TRBV7-9 to TRBJ1-3; D call uncertain. The CDR3 loop spans 17 amino acids. The V gene lost 3 bases and the J gene lost 0 bases, with 15 bases spanning the gap. Per germline, CDR1 SEHNR and CDR2 FQNEAQ (reference sequence). CDR3: CASSFAASEGSGNTIYF. The CDR3 DNA follows: TGTGCCAGCAGCTTTGCAGCAAGCGAGGGCTCTGGAAACACCATATATTTT.

J is TRBJ1-1 and V is TRBV15; maybe TRBD1 (5 bases). The CDR3 loop spans 14 amino acids. Germline CDR1 is LNHNV and CDR2 is YYDKDF (reference sequence). Trimming stripped 0 bases from V and 4 bases from J, with 9 bases between. CDR3 region: CATSRDIRVTEAFF. The CDR3 bases are TGTGCCACCAGCAGAGATATCAGGGTCACTGAAGCTTTCTTT.

There are a few counts of this clone. The CDR3 protein is CSASEGSSTDTQYF. Written as DNA, the CDR3 is TGCAGTGCTAGTGAGGGCAGTAGCACAGATACGCAGTATTTT. V usage is TRBV20-1 and J usage is TRBJ2-3; D possibly corresponds to TRBD2 (5 bases). The ends were cut back, 3 bases at V and 0 bases at J, with 10 bases in the middle. The CDR3 length is 14 residues. CDR1 is DFQATT, CDR2 SNEGSKA, per germline (reference sequence).

The chain employs TRBV2 and TRBJ2-1, with D possibly TRBD1 on 7 matching bases. V shed 3 bases and J shed 6 bases, with 12 bases lying between them. The CDR3 contains 14 residues. Germline CDR1 and CDR2: SNHLY and FYNNEI. CDR3 in DNA: TGTGCCAGCAGTGAGGAGGGGGCAGGCAATGAGCAGTTCTTC. Protein product: CASSEEGAGNEQFF.

To note about this clone: This sample also contains other DNA sequences that code for the same CDR3. This chain connects TRBV9 to TRBJ2-2; a possible D gene is TRBD1 (7 bases). Looked up from germline, CDR1 is SGDLS and CDR2 is YYNGEE. V was shortened by 3 bases and J by 0 bases, with 15 bases between the two germline ends. CDR3 size: 17 residues. CDR3 DNA: TGTGCCAGCAGCGCCCACGCGGGACAGACGAACACCGGGGAGCTGTTTTTT. Translated: CASSAHAGQTNTGELFF.

The V and J genes are TRBV29-1 and TRBJ1-1, with 11 bases aligning to TRBD1. The trim removed 6 bases at V and 0 bases at J, leaving 3 bases unmatched. The CDR3 consists of 14 residues. Germline V gene data show CDR1 as SQVTM and CDR2 as ANQGSEA. Written as DNA, the CDR3 is TGCAGCGTGAGGGACAGGGGGGTGAACACTGAAGCTTTCTTT. It encodes CSVRDRGVNTEAFF.

The chain combines TRBV9 with TRBJ2-2, with 7 nucleotides matching TRBD2. After removal of 4 bases from V and 0 bases from J, the junction contained 6 bases not matched to a gene. Germline V lookup: CDR1 SGDLS, CDR2 YYNGEE. The CDR3 has 16 amino acids. As DNA, the CDR3 is TGTGCCAGCAGCCCGAGTGGACTAGCGAACACCGGGGAGCTGTTTTTT. As protein: CASSPSGLANTGELFF.

The chain recombines TRBV24-1 with TRBJ2-1; 10 bases are shared with TRBD2. V was pared by 1 base and J by 8 bases, with 7 bases of the junction left unmatched. Looked up from germline, CDR1 is KGHDR and CDR2 is SFDVKD. CDR3 size: 16 residues. The CDR3 bases are TGTGCCACCAGTGATTTCAGGGCTAGCGGGGGCGATGAGCAGTTCTTC. It encodes CATSDFRASGGDEQFF.

This clone was detected once. The V gene is TRBV12-3 or TRBV12-4, the J gene TRBJ1-2, with a tentative D call TRBD1 (6 bases). CDR3 length equals 13 residues. Trimming cost V 5 bases and J 2 bases, with 9 bases left between them. The CDR3 sequence: CASSITGNYGYTF. In DNA, the CDR3 is TGTGCCAGCAGTATCACAGGGAACTATGGCTACACCTTC.

The rearrangement uses TRBV11-2 and TRBJ2-7; 8 nucleotides align to TRBD1. The CDR3 runs to 15 residues. V dropped 4 bases and J dropped 2; count of bases not matched to a gene: 7. CDR1 and CDR2 from the germline V gene are SGHAT and FQNNGV. The CDR3 reads CASSSAAGGPYEQYF. The CDR3 DNA sequence: TGTGCCAGCAGCTCCGCGGCAGGGGGCCCCTACGAGCAGTACTTC. The whole variable domain, remainder taken from reference TRBV11-2 and TRBJ2-7, is EAGVAQSPRYKIIEKRQSVAFWCNPISGHATLYWYQQILGQGPKLLIQFQNNGVVDDSQLPKDRFSAERLKGVDSTLKIQPAKLEDSAVYLCASSSAAGGPYEQYFGPGTRLTVT.

V usage is TRBV6-5 and J usage is TRBJ1-3, with 7 nucleotides matching TRBD1. CDR1 and CDR2 (germline): MNHEY, SVGAGI. Trimming at V came to 4 bases and at J to 0 bases, leaving 6 bases not matched to a gene. This CDR3 comprises 16 residues. CDR3 sequence reads: CASSSPGQISGNTIYF. CDR3 nucleotide sequence: TGTGCCAGCAGTTCCCCGGGACAGATCTCTGGAAACACCATATATTTT.

This clone showed up just a few times. The chain links TRBV2 to TRBJ1-2; D unclear. The length of the CDR3 is 13 residues. The V and J ends lost 8 bases and 0 bases respectively, with 10 bases between them. The V gene's germline CDR1 is SNHLY and CDR2 FYNNEI. DNA for the CDR3: TGTGCCAGCCGGGAAGCCTCTAACTATGGCTACACCTTC. Its protein is CASREASNYGYTF. The whole variable domain, remainder taken from reference TRBV2 and TRBJ1-2, is EPEVTQTPSHQVTQMGQEVILRCVPISNHLYFYWYRQILGQKVEFLVSFYNNEISEKSEIFDDQFSVERPDGSNFTLKIRSTKLEDSAMYFCASREASNYGYTFGSGTRLTVV.

This clone has only a few counts. V is TRBV28 and J is TRBJ2-6; D is possibly TRBD2 (6 bases). The CDR3 totals 18 residues. Germline V lookup: CDR1 MDHEN, CDR2 SYDVKM. The V end was cut by 6 bases, the J end by 0 bases, with 18 bases between. CDR3 sequence (DNA): TGTGCCAGCAGCCCTCTTAGGAGGGCAAGCTCTGGGGCCAACGTCCTGACTTTC. The encoded protein is CASSPLRRASSGANVLTF.

The rearrangement joins TRBV6-5 to TRBJ2-7; D is undetermined. V lost 5 bases to trimming and J lost 2 bases, with 4 bases between them. This CDR3 region has 11 residues. CDR1 and CDR2 (germline): MNHEY, SVGAGI. The CDR3: CASSNTYEQYF. In DNA, the CDR3 is TGTGCCAGCAGTAACACCTACGAGCAGTACTTC.

The V and J genes are TRBV5-4 and TRBJ1-2; TRBD1 matches 8 bases. The CDR3 sequence is 13 residues long. The trim removed 4 bases at V and 8 bases at J, leaving 7 bases unmatched. Germline V gene lookup returns CDR1 SGHNT and CDR2 YYREEE (reference sequence). The CDR3 spells CASSRTGGYGYTF. In nucleotides, the CDR3 is TGTGCCAGCAGCAGAACAGGGGGGTACGGCTACACCTTC.

The sample holds a few counts of this clone. J is TRBJ1-2 and V is TRBV3-1 (or the pseudogene TRBV3-2); D is possibly TRBD1 (6 bases). Deletions cut 4 bases from V and 10 bases from J, with 19 bases between. CDR3 size: 14 residues. CDR1 is LGHDT, CDR2 YNNKEL, per germline (reference sequence). For the CDR3, the DNA is TGTGCCAGCAGCCTTGGACAGAAGGGTTTTGACTACACCTTC. Protein product: CASSLGQKGFDYTF.

The chain is built from TRBV2 and TRBJ1-2; D remains ambiguous. This CDR3 contains 12 residues. V shed 4 bases and J shed 6 bases, with 9 bases lying between them. Germline CDR1 reads SNHLY; CDR2 reads FYNNEI. This CDR3 reads CASSGEGNGYTF. As DNA, the CDR3 is TGTGCCAGCAGTGGCGAGGGAAATGGCTACACCTTC. Together with reference TRBV2 and TRBJ1-2, the CDR3 gives the full variable domain: EPEVTQTPSHQVTQMGQEVILRCVPISNHLYFYWYRQILGQKVEFLVSFYNNEISEKSEIFDDQFSVERPDGSNFTLKIRSTKLEDSAMYFCASSGEGNGYTFGSGTRLTVV.

V is TRBV19 and J is TRBJ2-2; the match to TRBD1 covers 7 bases. The CDR3 contains 14 residues. The V gene end was trimmed by 4 bases and the J gene end by 6 bases; junction bases not matched to a gene: 5. In germline, CDR1 is LNHDA, CDR2 SQIVND (reference sequence). The CDR3 DNA follows: TGTGCCAGTAGTAGAACAGGGGATGCCGGGGAGCTGTTTTTT. As protein: CASSRTGDAGELFF.

CDR3 sequence reads: CASSVALRATGANVLTF. The CDR3 coding sequence is TGTGCCAGCAGCGTAGCTCTCAGGGCCACTGGGGCCAACGTCCTGACTTTC. The chain employs TRBV9 and TRBJ2-6, with D perhaps matching TRBD1 (5 bases). The CDR3 has 17 residues. CDR1 and CDR2 (germline): SGDLS, YYNGEE. Deletions cut 0 bases from V and 2 bases from J, with 12 bases between. Using reference TRBV9 and TRBJ2-6 for the parts outside the CDR3, the full variable domain is DSGVTQTPKHLITATGQRVTLRCSPRSGDLSVYWYQQSLDQGLQFLIQYYNGEERAKGNILERFSAQQFPDLHSELNLSSLELGDSALYFCASSVALRATGANVLTFGAGSRLTVL.

The chain employs TRBV5-1 and TRBJ1-5; 7 nucleotides match TRBD1. V shed 3 bases, J shed 5 bases, and the junction held 2 bases outside the gene matches. This CDR3 region has 13 residues. Per the germline V gene, CDR1 is SGHRS and CDR2 is YFSETQ. CDR3 in amino acids: CASSWDSDQPQHF. The CDR3 DNA follows: TGCGCCAGCAGCTGGGACAGCGATCAGCCCCAGCATTTT.

The J gene is TRBJ2-1, the V gene TRBV28; maybe TRBD1 (6 bases). Germline CDR1 MDHEN, CDR2 SYDVKM. CDR3 length equals 15 residues. Between the trimmed V and J ends, which lost 7 bases and 6 bases, there was a span of 19 bases. CDR3 sequence: CASTDRFRNVNEQFF. The DNA of the CDR3 is TGTGCCAGCACCGACAGGTTCCGGAACGTCAATGAGCAGTTCTTC.

V and J are TRBV18 and TRBJ1-5; D not resolved. Deletions cut 5 bases from V and 5 bases from J, with 10 bases between. The CDR3 sequence is 13 residues long. From germline, CDR1 is KGHSH and CDR2 LQKENI. CDR3 amino acids: CASSSERDQPQHF. CDR3 sequence (DNA): TGTGCCAGCTCATCCGAGAGGGATCAGCCCCAGCATTTT.

The V and J genes are TRBV5-4 and TRBJ1-6, with D possibly TRBD1 on 5 matching bases. The CDR3 extends over 17 amino acids. CDR1 and CDR2 (germline): SGHNT, YYREEE (reference sequence). Trimming removed 0 bases at V and 7 bases at J, with 17 bases between. The CDR3 nucleotides read TGTGCCAGCAGCTTGGGTTTACGGGGGGAGGACAATTCACCCCTCCACTTT. Its translation is CASSLGLRGEDNSPLHF.

V gene TRBV4-1 combines with J gene TRBJ1-5; 7 bases are a match to TRBD1. V gave up 1 base and J gave up 4 bases; unmatched junction bases: 10. This CDR3 spans 17 amino acids. CDR1 MGHRA and CDR2 YSYEKL come from the germline V gene. This CDR3 is CASSQGVLGQLNQPQHF. The DNA of the CDR3 is TGCGCCAGCAGCCAAGGGGTTTTGGGACAGTTAAATCAGCCCCAGCATTTT.

The chain joins TRBV9 to TRBJ2-5, with 9 bases that match TRBD2. V dropped 1 base and J dropped 4; count of bases not matched to a gene: 5. In germline, CDR1 is SGDLS, CDR2 YYNGEE. The length of the CDR3 is 15 residues. The DNA of the CDR3 is TGTGCCAGCAGCGTATTTTCTAGCGGGGCAGAGACCCAGTACTTC. This gives the protein CASSVFSSGAETQYF.

V is TRBV29-1 and J is TRBJ1-5; possibly TRBD1 for D (5 bases). CDR1 is SQVTM, CDR2 ANQGSEA, per germline. V lost 6 bases and J lost 1, with 10 bases in between. The CDR3 length is 13 residues. CDR3 nucleotide sequence: TGCAGCGTCCGAACAGGAAGCAATCAGCCCCAGCATTTT. It encodes CSVRTGSNQPQHF.

The chain recombines TRBV10-1 with TRBJ2-1; 7 bases align to TRBD1. The CDR3 totals 14 residues. The trim removed 6 bases at V and 6 bases at J, leaving 8 bases unmatched. Looked up from germline, CDR1 is WNHNN and CDR2 is SYGVQD (reference sequence). CDR3 in amino acids: CASSLGQAINEQFF. The CDR3 DNA sequence: TGCGCCAGCAGCTTAGGACAGGCGATCAATGAGCAGTTCTTC.

The chain combines TRBV25-1 with TRBJ1-4; D is possibly TRBD1 (5 bases). The germline V gene has CDR1 MGHDK and CDR2 SYGVNS. The germline V and J ends were trimmed by 10 bases and 0 bases, with 12 bases remaining between them. CDR3 length: 14 residues. CDR3 loop: CATSPRATNEKLFF. The CDR3 region has the DNA TGTGCCACCTCCCCCAGGGCAACTAATGAAAAACTGTTTTTT.